These T cell receptor beta chains were read from a single sample in a study of chemoradiotherapy in HPV16-positive cancers. Data came from immunoSEQ multiplex PCR; TCRdb stores just in-frame clones and leaves some out. The sample lists nearly 3,000 clones, roughly 90% occurring once. Here the sequenced sample was tumor tissue, taken from a patient who underwent chemoradiotherapy. All receptors derive from a human donor with HPV-associated anogenital cancer. The CDR3 runs from the conserved cysteine through the conserved F or W. The D gene is left open where the match is weak. Clone size, where shown, is once, few, many, or a class for clones that have expanded.

length	V	D	J	size	CDR3	DNA
12	TRBV29-1	.	TRBJ1-2	.	CSVGQITHGYTF	TGCAGCGTTGGACAGATTACACACGGCTACACCTTC
16	TRBV7-3	TRBD2	TRBJ2-7	.	CASSPKGTSGRYEQYF	TGTGCCAGCAGCCCTAAGGGTACTAGCGGGAGATACGAGCAGTACTTC
14	TRBV7-2	.	TRBJ1-5	.	CASSARRGDQPQHF	TGTGCCAGCAGCGCCCGGCGGGGGGATCAGCCCCAGCATTTT
12	TRBV29-1	.	TRBJ2-5	.	CGASRVWETQYF	TGCGGGGCATCGAGGGTTTGGGAGACCCAGTACTTC
15	TRBV7-8	.	TRBJ2-2	once	CASSLGAMNTGELFF	TGTGCCAGCAGCTTAGGGGCGATGAACACCGGGGAGCTGTTTTTC
15	TRBV5-1	TRBD2	TRBJ2-4	few	CASSDGLAGENIQYF	TGCGCCAGCAGCGATGGACTAGCGGGGGAAAACATTCAGTACTTC
15	TRBV6-5	TRBD1	TRBJ1-1	.	CASSYRAGGGTEAFF	TGTGCCAGCAGTTATCGGGCAGGGGGTGGGACTGAAGCTTTCTTT
18	TRBV4-1	.	TRBJ1-1	once	CASSRQVGRGGAGTEAFF	TGCGCCAGCAGCCGACAAGTCGGTAGAGGGGGAGCGGGCACTGAAGCTTTCTTT
15	TRBV28	TRBD1	TRBJ1-2	.	CASTSGTGGLYGYTF	TGTGCCAGCACCTCCGGGACAGGGGGACTCTATGGCTACACCTTC
13	TRBV7-9	.	TRBJ2-5	.	CASSLPTWGTQYF	TGTGCCAGCAGCTTACCTACCTGGGGGACCCAGTACTTC
17	TRBV6-1	.	TRBJ1-1	.	CASSESWWGRKNTEAFF	TGTGCCAGCAGTGAAAGTTGGTGGGGCAGAAAGAACACTGAAGCTTTCTTT
14	TRBV5-1	.	TRBJ1-6	.	CASSEGQSHSPLHF	TGCGCCAGCAGCGAGGGGCAGAGTCATTCACCCCTCCACTTT
12	TRBV7-8	.	TRBJ1-1	.	CASTQRGGSPFF	TGTGCCAGCACCCAAAGGGGAGGGTCCCCTTTCTTT
14	TRBV7-8	TRBD1	TRBJ1-1	.	CASSFRQGVVEAFF	TGTGCCAGCAGCTTCCGACAGGGGGTAGTTGAAGCTTTCTTT
15	TRBV28	.	TRBJ1-1	.	CASRPTRGANTEAFF	TGTGCCAGCAGGCCTACCCGGGGCGCGAACACTGAAGCTTTCTTT
15	TRBV6-6	.	TRBJ1-1	.	CASSYHTELNTEAFF	TGTGCCAGCAGTTACCATACAGAGTTGAACACTGAAGCTTTCTTT
14	TRBV5-1	.	TRBJ2-1	.	CASSPEWGDNEQFF	TGCGCCAGCAGCCCTGAGTGGGGGGATAATGAGCAGTTCTTC
14	TRBV19	.	TRBJ2-3	once	CASNRDSGTDTQYF	TGTGCCAGTAACAGGGATTCGGGGACAGATACGCAGTATTTT
13	TRBV5-1	.	TRBJ2-7	few	CASSLQGSNEQYF	TGCGCCAGCAGCTTGCAGGGTTCCAACGAGCAGTACTTC
13	TRBV2	.	TRBJ1-1	.	CASRADWNTEAFF	TGTGCCAGCAGGGCCGATTGGAACACTGAAGCTTTCTTT
15	TRBV7-9	TRBD1	TRBJ1-4	.	CASSPQGQVGEKLFF	TGTGCCAGCAGCCCCCAAGGACAGGTGGGGGAAAAACTGTTTTTT